Listed below are T cell receptor beta chains from one sample, sequenced in a study of control samples from healthy donors and cancer patients. Data came from immunoSEQ multiplex PCR; TCRdb stores just in-frame clones and leaves some out. The data hold roughly 170,000 clones, with 80% to 95% observed a single time. The sequenced sample consisted of blood. These receptors originate from a man between 18 and 29 years old in good health. The conserved cysteine and the conserved F or W are not part of the CDR3 here.

>TRBJ2-1|TRBV5-4
ASSLDSSHNEQF
>TRBJ2-5|TRBV5-6
ASSRTGTQETQY
>TRBJ1-1|TRBV6-5
ASTRYEETF
>TRBJ2-3|TRBV3-1/TRBV3-2
ASSHTSGGSTDTQY
>TRBJ1-2|TRBV21-1
ASSKVSSVPSSNYGYT
>TRBJ2-2|TRBV7-3
ASSPGGANTGELF
>TRBJ1-5|TRBV12-3/TRBV12-4
ASSFSRDQPQH
>TRBJ2-3|TRBV29-1
SGQERGTPTSTDTQY
>TRBJ2-2|TRBV5-1
ASSLAVGGRSTGELF
>TRBJ2-7|TRBV7-3
ASSTDRGNEQY
>TRBJ1-4|TRBV21-1
ASSTTTNEKLF
>TRBJ1-3|TRBV3-1/TRBV3-2
ASSDLGNTIY